What follows are 30 T cell receptor beta chains derived from one specimen sequenced in a study of shared clonotypes between healthy human individuals. The protocol was immunoSEQ multiplex PCR, while the TCRdb copy is restricted to in-frame clones and leaves out a portion. The repertoire holds under 1,900,000 clones, with less than 99% as singletons. Material: naive CD4+ T cells sorted from blood. As to subset: CD45RA+ positively selected. All receptors derive from a man aged 25 to 40 in good health.

With respect to this clone: The same CDR3 also results from other DNA sequences found in this sample. The chain employs TRBV7-9 and TRBJ1-1; D is ambiguous. The germline gives CDR1 SEHNR, CDR2 FQNEAQ (reference sequence). This CDR3 is built from 11 residues. V dropped 8 bases and J dropped 1 base, with 5 bases sitting between them. The CDR3 protein is CASRRNTEAFF. The CDR3 DNA is TGTGCCAGCCGGCGGAACACTGAAGCTTTCTTT.

The V call is TRBV29-1, the J call TRBJ2-7; 7 bases align to TRBD2. The CDR3 totals 12 residues. V gave up 5 bases and J gave up 6 bases; unmatched junction bases: 7. Germline CDR1 and CDR2: SQVTM and ANQGSEA. CDR3 nucleotide sequence: TGCAGCGTTCTTGCGGGAGCACTCGAGCAGTACTTC. It is translated as CSVLAGALEQYF.

The chain carries TRBV9 and TRBJ2-2; D is uncertain. The CDR3 loop spans 15 amino acids. Trimming shortened V by 3 bases and J by 0 bases, and 9 bases separated the two germline ends. CDR1 and CDR2 (germline): SGDLS, YYNGEE. CDR3 residues: CASSASGSNTGELFF. CDR3 in DNA: TGTGCCAGCAGCGCGTCCGGGTCGAACACCGGGGAGCTGTTTTTT. Together with reference TRBV9 and TRBJ2-2, the CDR3 gives the full variable domain: DSGVTQTPKHLITATGQRVTLRCSPRSGDLSVYWYQQSLDQGLQFLIQYYNGEERAKGNILERFSAQQFPDLHSELNLSSLELGDSALYFCASSASGSNTGELFFGEGSRLTVL.

The chain carries TRBV18 and TRBJ2-5, with D maybe TRBD1 (6 bases). The CDR3 has 15 residues. The V gene lost 1 base and the J gene lost 0 bases, with 9 bases spanning the gap. Per germline, CDR1 KGHSH and CDR2 LQKENI. The CDR3 loop reads CASSPQQGNQETQYF. As DNA, the CDR3 is TGTGCCAGCTCACCACAACAGGGAAACCAAGAGACCCAGTACTTC.

J is TRBJ2-7 and V is TRBV19; tentatively, D is TRBD2 (5 bases). Germline V gene lookup returns CDR1 LNHDA and CDR2 SQIVND (reference sequence). This CDR3 is built from 14 residues. V was pared by 10 bases and J by 3 bases, with 19 bases between. The CDR3 DNA reads as TGTGCCACTAGGCGGGCAGTCTCGTTCTACGAGCAGTACTTC. This codes for CATRRAVSFYEQYF.

The chain carries TRBV29-1 and TRBJ2-1; no definite D call. The CDR3 is 14 amino acids. Trimming took off 5 bases at V and 0 bases at J, with 11 bases between the two ends. The germline V gene encodes CDR1 SQVTM and CDR2 ANQGSEA. Here the CDR3 reads CSVCHYPSYNEQFF. The CDR3 DNA reads as TGCAGCGTTTGCCACTACCCCTCCTACAATGAGCAGTTCTTC.

This rearrangement joins TRBV6-5 to TRBJ2-3; TRBD2 matches at 11 bases. CDR1 and CDR2 (germline): MNHEY, SVGAGI. With 0 bases clipped from V and 6 bases from J, the junction kept 5 bases outside the gene matches. The CDR3 extends over 16 amino acids. The CDR3 nucleotides read TGTGCCAGCAGTTACTCTAGCGGGAGGGGGATGGATACGCAGTATTTT. This gives the protein CASSYSSGRGMDTQYF.

V and J are TRBV5-1 and TRBJ2-7; the D gene is possibly TRBD2 (6 bases). V lost 0 bases and J lost 6, with 13 bases in between. The germline CDR1 and CDR2 sequences are SGHRS and YFSETQ. The CDR3 extends over 14 amino acids. CDR3 residues: CASSLESGGLEQYF. DNA for the CDR3: TGCGCCAGCAGCTTGGAATCCGGAGGGCTCGAGCAGTACTTC. Full variable domain (remainder filled in from reference TRBV5-1 and TRBJ2-7): KAGVTQTPRYLIKTRGQQVTLSCSPISGHRSVSWYQQTPGQGLQFLFEYFSETQRNKGNFPGRFSGRQFSNSRSEMNVSTLELGDSALYLCASSLESGGLEQYFGPGTRLTVT.

This chain links TRBV15 with TRBJ2-2; D unclear. The CDR3 covers 15 residues. V shed 5 bases and J shed 1 base, with 11 bases lying between them. Germline lookup yields CDR1 LNHNV and CDR2 YYDKDF (reference sequence). The CDR3 DNA reads TGTGCCACCAGCCGAGCGACCGTGAACACCGGGGAGCTGTTTTTT. Translated: CATSRATVNTGELFF.

This chain links TRBV19 with TRBJ2-7, with 7 bases lining up with TRBD2. The V gene's germline CDR1 is LNHDA and CDR2 SQIVND (reference sequence). J lost 3 bases, V lost 3 bases, and 5 bases had no gene match. This CDR3 is built from 14 residues. Here the CDR3 reads CASSIAGEHYEQYF. The CDR3, as DNA: TGTGCCAGTAGTATCGCGGGAGAACACTACGAGCAGTACTTC.

This rearrangement joins TRBV2 to TRBJ2-1; D is uncertain. The germline gives CDR1 SNHLY, CDR2 FYNNEI. Trimming stripped 6 bases from V and 7 bases from J, with 25 bases between. This CDR3 contains 17 residues. The CDR3 protein is CASSPPLFALRWNEQFF. The CDR3 DNA is TGTGCCAGCAGCCCGCCCCTTTTTGCCCTTCGATGGAATGAGCAGTTCTTC.

CDR3: CASKGHPTYYGYTF. CDR3 DNA sequence: TGCGCCAGCAAGGGACATCCGACATATTATGGCTACACCTTC. V gene TRBV5-1 combines with J gene TRBJ1-2; D is perhaps TRBD1 (6 bases). Germline V CDR1 and CDR2: SGHRS, YFSETQ. The germline V and J ends were trimmed by 6 bases and 5 bases, with 17 bases remaining between them. This CDR3 has 14 amino acids.

Of note for this clone: The same CDR3 also results from other DNA sequences found in this sample. The chain combines TRBV9 with TRBJ2-2; tentatively, D is TRBD2 (5 bases). Trimming took off 0 bases at V and 2 bases at J, with 8 bases between the two ends. This CDR3 has 15 residues. Germline values: CDR1 SGDLS, CDR2 YYNGEE. CDR3 in amino acids: CASSVGGKNTGELFF. CDR3 in DNA: TGTGCCAGCAGCGTAGGAGGGAAAAACACCGGGGAGCTGTTTTTT.

This clone was recorded once. The chain is built from TRBV27 and TRBJ2-7, with TRBD2 matching 11 bases. The CDR3 totals 19 residues. V was pared by 5 bases and J by 4 bases, with 19 bases of the junction left unmatched. Germline CDR1 is MNHEY and CDR2 is SMNVEV (reference sequence). The chain's CDR3 is CASSQFGTPGLAATYEQYF. In nucleotides, the CDR3 is TGTGCCAGCAGTCAGTTTGGGACCCCGGGACTAGCGGCCACATACGAGCAGTACTTC.

For the CDR3, the DNA is TGTGCCAGCAGCCAAACAGGGGTCCCCTACAATGAGCAGTTCTTC. Amino acids: CASSQTGVPYNEQFF. V is TRBV5-4 and J is TRBJ2-1; the match to TRBD1 covers 7 bases. Per the germline V gene, CDR1 is SGHNT and CDR2 is YYREEE (reference sequence). The junction had 6 bases not matched to a gene; V was cut back by 4 bases and J by 2 bases. The CDR3 is 15 amino acids.

The chain joins TRBV30 to TRBJ2-3, with a tentative D call TRBD2 (6 bases). Germline V gene lookup returns CDR1 GTSNPN and CDR2 SVGIG (reference sequence). V gave up 4 bases and J gave up 3 bases, with 17 bases separating them. This CDR3 region has 15 residues. CDR3 region: CAWTTQGLKTDTQYF. As DNA, the CDR3 is TGTGCCTGGACCACACAAGGACTAAAAACAGATACGCAGTATTTT.

V gene TRBV7-8 combines with J gene TRBJ1-5; D is perhaps TRBD1 (5 bases). Trimming took 1 base from V and 5 from J, leaving 15 bases between them. The CDR3 has 16 amino acids. The germline V gene encodes CDR1 SGHVS and CDR2 FQNEAQ. The CDR3 here is CASSLGIGTGDQPQHF. CDR3 coding DNA: TGTGCCAGCAGCTTAGGAATTGGAACAGGAGATCAGCCCCAGCATTTT.

The CDR3 DNA follows: TGCAGCGTTGCCCAGGGGGGACAAGAGACCCAGTACTTC. It is translated as CSVAQGGQETQYF. The chain carries TRBV29-1 and TRBJ2-5, with D possibly TRBD1 on 7 matching bases. V lost 4 bases and J 2 bases, leaving 11 bases between the germline ends. From germline, CDR1 is SQVTM and CDR2 ANQGSEA. The CDR3 length is 13 residues.

The chain employs TRBV6-5 and TRBJ1-5; D not certain. This CDR3 is 12 amino acids long. The V gene lost 5 bases and the J gene lost 9 bases, with 11 bases spanning the gap. CDR1 is MNHEY and CDR2 is SVGAGI in the germline V gene. The CDR3, as DNA: TGTGCCAGCAGTGAGGGTCGGGTGCCCCAGCATTTT. This codes for CASSEGRVPQHF.

Only one count was recorded for this clone. The chain recombines TRBV2 with TRBJ2-7, with 9 positions matching TRBD1. Germline-derived CDR1 and CDR2 are SNHLY and FYNNEI. This CDR3 region has 16 residues. Unmatched junction bases numbered 18, after V lost 8 bases and J lost 7 bases. CDR3 amino acids: CASAAELLTGGREQYF. The CDR3 bases are TGTGCCAGCGCCGCCGAGTTGTTGACAGGGGGAAGGGAGCAGTACTTC. The whole variable domain, remainder taken from reference TRBV2 and TRBJ2-7, is EPEVTQTPSHQVTQMGQEVILRCVPISNHLYFYWYRQILGQKVEFLVSFYNNEISEKSEIFDDQFSVERPDGSNFTLKIRSTKLEDSAMYFCASAAELLTGGREQYFGPGTRLTVT.

Concerning this clone: Other DNA sequences in this specimen translate into the identical CDR3. The rearrangement links TRBV5-1 to TRBJ1-5; possible D gene TRBD1, 6 bases. The germline V gene encodes CDR1 SGHRS and CDR2 YFSETQ. The CDR3 extends over 13 amino acids. V was shortened by 4 bases and J by 4 bases, with 9 bases between the two germline ends. The CDR3 sequence: CASSPQGNQPQHF. CDR3 coding DNA: TGCGCCAGCAGCCCTCAGGGGAATCAGCCCCAGCATTTT.

The CDR3 sequence: CATVSNQPQHF. CDR3 nucleotide sequence: TGTGCCACCGTTAGCAATCAGCCCCAGCATTTT. The chain couples TRBV28 to TRBJ1-5; unclear D gene. The V and J ends lost 10 bases and 0 bases respectively, with 4 bases between them. The CDR3 loop spans 11 amino acids. Germline assignment: CDR1 MDHEN and CDR2 SYDVKM.

The chain carries TRBV30 and TRBJ1-3; TRBD1 matches at 7 bases. Germline V lookup: CDR1 GTSNPN, CDR2 SVGIG (reference sequence). The CDR3 spans 14 residues. J was trimmed by 4 bases and V by 3 bases; bases with no gene match: 6. The CDR3 nucleotides read TGTGCCTGGAGCGGGACAGAACGCGGAAACACCATATATTTT. Protein: CAWSGTERGNTIYF.

The CDR3 spells CASSFFRTSGRGEQFF. CDR3 DNA: TGTGCCAGCAGCTTTTTCAGGACTAGCGGGAGGGGTGAGCAGTTCTTC. The genes are TRBV7-9 and TRBJ2-1; 15 bases align to TRBD2. The CDR3 totals 16 residues. Germline CDR1 SEHNR, CDR2 FQNEAQ (reference sequence). Trimming at V came to 3 bases and at J to 9 bases, leaving 6 bases not matched to a gene. The entire variable domain, with the rest obtained from reference TRBV7-9 and TRBJ2-1, is as follows: DTGVSQNPRHKITKRGQNVTFRCDPISEHNRLYWYRQTLGQGPEFLTYFQNEAQLEKSRLLSDRFSAERPKGSFSTLEIQRTEQGDSAMYLCASSFFRTSGRGEQFFGPGTRLTVL.

The gene calls are TRBV13 and TRBJ2-1, with TRBD2 matching over 11 bases. V gave up 5 bases and J gave up 10 bases; unmatched junction bases: 22. This CDR3 region has 19 residues. Per the germline V gene, CDR1 is PRHDT and CDR2 is FYEKMQ (reference sequence). The CDR3 loop is CASSRAGTSGNWALREQFF. CDR3 nucleotide sequence: TGTGCCAGCAGCCGAGCCGGGACTAGCGGAAATTGGGCCCTACGGGAGCAGTTCTTC.

V is TRBV25-1 and J is TRBJ2-2; D uncertain. Germline CDR1 reads MGHDK; CDR2 reads SYGVNS. This CDR3 comprises 16 residues. Trimming took off 3 bases at V and 0 bases at J, with 11 bases between the two ends. CDR3 sequence reads: CASSDARRPNTGELFF. In DNA form, the CDR3 reads TGTGCCAGCAGTGACGCTCGCAGACCGAACACCGGGGAGCTGTTTTTT.

The rearrangement links TRBV9 to TRBJ1-3; D uncertain. The CDR3 is 13 amino acids. Trimming took off 5 bases at V and 0 bases at J, with 6 bases between the two ends. Looked up from germline, CDR1 is SGDLS and CDR2 is YYNGEE. CDR3 in DNA: TGTGCCAGCAGGCCTAGCTCTGGAAACACCATATATTTT. It codes for CASRPSSGNTIYF.

The genes are TRBV10-3 and TRBJ2-3; weak D call: TRBD2 (6 bases). This CDR3 is 13 amino acids long. V gave up 8 bases and J gave up 4 bases, with 13 bases separating them. Germline V CDR1 and CDR2: ENHRY, SYGVKD. CDR3 DNA sequence: TGTGCCATCGGCCCGGGACTTTCAGATACGCAGTATTTT. Translating it yields CAIGPGLSDTQYF.

The chain links TRBV28 to TRBJ1-2; TRBD1 matches 7 bases. After removal of 4 bases from V and 3 bases from J, the junction contained 5 bases not matched to a gene. The CDR3 has 14 amino acids. Per germline, CDR1 MDHEN and CDR2 SYDVKM. For the CDR3, the DNA is TGTGCCAGCAGTTCACAGGGGTGGGACTATGGCTACACCTTC. Translation: CASSSQGWDYGYTF.

V and J are TRBV5-1 and TRBJ2-1; the match to TRBD2 covers 8 bases. The length of the CDR3 is 15 residues. Germline V gene lookup returns CDR1 SGHRS and CDR2 YFSETQ. With 1 base clipped from V and 10 bases from J, the junction kept 10 bases outside the gene matches. CDR3 in amino acids: CASSLFGRAVDEQFF. The CDR3 DNA is TGCGCCAGCAGCTTGTTCGGGAGGGCGGTTGACGAGCAGTTCTTC.